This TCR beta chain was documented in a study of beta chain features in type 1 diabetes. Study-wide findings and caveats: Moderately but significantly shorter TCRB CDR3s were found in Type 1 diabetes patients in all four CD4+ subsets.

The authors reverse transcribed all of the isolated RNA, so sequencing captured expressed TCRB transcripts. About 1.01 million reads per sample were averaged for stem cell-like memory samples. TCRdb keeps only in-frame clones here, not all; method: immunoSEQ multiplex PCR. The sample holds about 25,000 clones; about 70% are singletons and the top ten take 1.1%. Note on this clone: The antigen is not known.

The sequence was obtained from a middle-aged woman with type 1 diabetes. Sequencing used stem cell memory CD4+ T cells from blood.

CDR3: CASTYGAGANEKLFF. The CDR3 nucleotides are TGTGCCAGCACCTACGGGGCAGGGGCTAATGAAAAACTGTTTTTT. The chain recombines TRBV6-5 with TRBJ1-4, with TRBD1 as a possible D gene (6 bases). Per germline, CDR1 MNHEY and CDR2 SVGAGI. The CDR3 is 15 residues long. The V end lost 7 bases, the J end lost 3 bases, and 15 bases lay between the germline ends.